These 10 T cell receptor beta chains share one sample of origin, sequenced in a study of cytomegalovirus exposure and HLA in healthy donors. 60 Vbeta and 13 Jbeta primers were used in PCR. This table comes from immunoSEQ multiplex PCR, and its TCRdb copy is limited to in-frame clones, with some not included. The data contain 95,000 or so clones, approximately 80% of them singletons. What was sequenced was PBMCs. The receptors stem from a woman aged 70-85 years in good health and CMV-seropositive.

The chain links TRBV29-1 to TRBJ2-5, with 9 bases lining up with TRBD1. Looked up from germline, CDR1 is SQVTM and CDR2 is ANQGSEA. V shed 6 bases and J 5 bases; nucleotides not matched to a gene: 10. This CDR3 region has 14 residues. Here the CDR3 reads CSVTMTGGGETQYF. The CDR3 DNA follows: TGCAGCGTAACCATGACAGGGGGTGGGGAGACCCAGTACTTC.

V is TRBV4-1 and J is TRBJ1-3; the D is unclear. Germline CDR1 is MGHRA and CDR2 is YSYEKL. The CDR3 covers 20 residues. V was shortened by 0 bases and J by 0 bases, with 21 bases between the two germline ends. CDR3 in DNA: TGCGCCAGCAGCCAAGATTGGGCCAGAAAAGTAACTCTCTCTGGAAACACCATATATTTT. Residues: CASSQDWARKVTLSGNTIYF.

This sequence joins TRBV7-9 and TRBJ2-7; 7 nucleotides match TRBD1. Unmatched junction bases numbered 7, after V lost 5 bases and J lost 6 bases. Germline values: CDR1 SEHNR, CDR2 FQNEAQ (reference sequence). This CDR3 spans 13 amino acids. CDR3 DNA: TGTGCCAGCAGCCGCGCAGGGGGACGCGAGCAGTACTTC. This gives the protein CASSRAGGREQYF.

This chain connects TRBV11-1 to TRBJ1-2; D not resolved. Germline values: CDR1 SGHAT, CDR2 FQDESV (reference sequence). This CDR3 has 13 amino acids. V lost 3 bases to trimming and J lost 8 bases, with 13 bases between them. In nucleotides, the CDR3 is TGTGCCAGCAGCTTGAGAGGAGCGAGGGGCTACACCTTC. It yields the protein CASSLRGARGYTF. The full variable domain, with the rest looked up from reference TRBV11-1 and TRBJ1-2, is EAEVAQSPRYKITEKSQAVAFWCDPISGHATLYWYRQILGQGPELLVQFQDESVVDDSQLPKDRFSAERLKGVDSTLKIQPAELGDSAMYLCASSLRGARGYTFGSGTRLTVV.

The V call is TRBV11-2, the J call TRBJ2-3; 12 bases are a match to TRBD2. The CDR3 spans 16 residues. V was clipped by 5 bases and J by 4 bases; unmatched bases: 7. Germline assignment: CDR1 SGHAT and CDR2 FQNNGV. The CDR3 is CASSRRLAGEADTQYF. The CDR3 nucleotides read TGTGCCAGCAGCCGCAGACTAGCGGGAGAGGCAGATACGCAGTATTTT.

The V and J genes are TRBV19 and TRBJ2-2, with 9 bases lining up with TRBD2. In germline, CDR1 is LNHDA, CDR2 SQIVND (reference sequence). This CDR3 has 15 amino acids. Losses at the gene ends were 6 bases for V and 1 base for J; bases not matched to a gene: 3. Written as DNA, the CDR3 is TGTGCCAGTAGAGAAGCGGGAGGGAACACCGGGGAGCTGTTTTTT. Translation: CASREAGGNTGELFF.

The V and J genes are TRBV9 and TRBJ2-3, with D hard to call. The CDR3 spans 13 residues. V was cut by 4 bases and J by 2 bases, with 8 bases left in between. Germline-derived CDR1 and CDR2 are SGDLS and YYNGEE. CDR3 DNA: TGTGCCAGCAGCCCTAACCCCACAGATACGCAGTATTTT. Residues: CASSPNPTDTQYF.

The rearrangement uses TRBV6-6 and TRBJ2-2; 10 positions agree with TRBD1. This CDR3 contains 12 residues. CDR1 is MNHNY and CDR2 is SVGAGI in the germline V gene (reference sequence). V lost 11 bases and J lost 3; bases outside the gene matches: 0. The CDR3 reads CAGQGDTGELFF. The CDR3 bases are TGTGCCGGACAGGGGGACACCGGGGAGCTGTTTTTT.

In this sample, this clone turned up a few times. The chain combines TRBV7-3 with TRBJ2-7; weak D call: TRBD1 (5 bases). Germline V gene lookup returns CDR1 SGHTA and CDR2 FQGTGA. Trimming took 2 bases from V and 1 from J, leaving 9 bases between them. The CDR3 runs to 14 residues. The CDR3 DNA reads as TGTGCCAGCAGCTTATTCCCAGGGTCCTACGAGCAGTACTTC. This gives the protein CASSLFPGSYEQYF.

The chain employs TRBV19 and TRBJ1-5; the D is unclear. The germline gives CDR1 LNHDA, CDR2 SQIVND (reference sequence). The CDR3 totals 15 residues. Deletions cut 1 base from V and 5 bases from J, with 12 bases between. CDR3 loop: CASSIGAVGDQPQHF. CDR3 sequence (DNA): TGTGCCAGTAGTATAGGGGCAGTCGGGGATCAGCCCCAGCATTTT.